This T cell receptor beta chain is from a study of T cell responses to AZD1222 COVID-19 vaccine. CDR1 and CDR2 from the germline V gene are PRHDT and FYEKMQ (reference sequence). V was cut by 5 bases and J by 2 bases, with 10 bases left in between. The length of the CDR3 is 14 residues. Profiling relied on immunoSEQ multiplex PCR, and the TCRdb table lists in-frame clones only, not all of them. There are about 150,000 clones in the sample; 90% occur only once, and 1.5% lies in the top ten. As to this clone: Antigen unknown.

Study observations and caveats: Scientists sampled the repertoires only once the peak T cell response had passed. Baseline antibody screening turned up just six seropositive AZD1222 recipients. Donors were mostly white British, more females; clonal diversity possibly underestimated.

The sequence was obtained from an adult in good health. Source: peripheral blood, taken on day 0 of AZD1222 vaccination. The chain has TRBV13 and TRBJ1-5; D is perhaps TRBD1 (5 bases). CDR3 loop: CASSVGRRNQPQHF. The CDR3 DNA reads TGTGCCAGCAGCGTGGGACGGCGCAATCAGCCCCAGCATTTT.